The entry below describes one TCR beta chain. As yet, its antigen is unknown. The data were obtained in a study of T cells in Graves' hyperthyroidism and ophthalmopathy. Notes on the study in general: A 13 V-J model separated ophthalmopathy from stable hyperthyroidism.

TCR beta CDR3 regions were amplified from RNA transcripts. During a first-round RT-PCR of the TCR CDR3, the HTBI primer set was used. Via MiXCR, TCRdb re-called the multiplex PCR reads, giving one row per CDR3 protein. Of about 570,000 distinct CDR3 sequences listed, around 42% are singletons. V gave up 5 bases and J gave up 0 bases, with 19 bases separating them. The CDR3 consists of 17 residues. Germline V CDR1 and CDR2: SGHTA, FQGNSA. The specimen sequenced was peripheral blood or thyroid tissue (not recorded which). This chain joins TRBV7-2 and TRBJ1-2; possible D gene TRBD1, 5 bases. The source is an adult woman with Graves' disease, either hyperthyroidism or ophthalmopathy (not recorded which). The CDR3 DNA sequence: TGTGCCAGCAGCACCCCGGGGAGGGGTCAAGCTAACTATGGCTACACCTTC. This gives the protein CASSTPGRGQANYGYTF.